This TCR beta chain is from a study of CD8 T cells in ankylosing spondylitis (dated by TCRdb to the late 2010s). About the investigation overall: The study set out to find disease-linked TCR variants by profiling T cell receptor beta repertoires in ankylosing spondylitis patients and healthy donors. In total, the full study cohort was made up of some 110 healthy donors and 25 or so ankylosing spondylitis patients. Peripheral blood samples were taken, and synovial fluid was additionally collected from ankylosing spondylitis patients. Here is what the overall study found, with its caveats: Blood from ankylosing spondylitis patients appeared to be characterized by a TCR beta motif made up of about 8 highly homologous amino acid variants. The disease-linked clones were reported to be significantly enriched in matched synovial fluid samples from ankylosing spondylitis patients. A CD8+ phenotype was shown by the disease-linked clones, which were found at relatively low frequencies in peripheral blood. Some motif variants had previously been reported in the synovial fluid and blood of reactive arthritis patients, which suggests shared mechanisms of disease initiation.

Data came from an Illumina HiSeq 2500. TCR beta libraries were prepared by quantitative 5'-RACE with molecular barcodes. Under the source paper's analysis protocol: A new computational method, built on a probabilistic model of VDJ rearrangement, was used to identify disease-linked TCR variants. TCRdb trimmed the raw reads at Q25, called clones with MiXCR and kept productive beta chains. Each CDR3 protein gets just one entry, which takes the most common genes and DNA from the rows behind it. The V and J calls come from TCRdb's annotation, not from the publication. The sample table contains hundreds of thousands of distinct CDR3 sequences; only one count was recorded for around 7.8% of them. The ten biggest clones cover under 7.5% of the sample. This clonotype was counted a few times. No cognate antigen has been identified for it. Base quality data are lacking; no much larger clone is found one base away.

Measured from the cysteine to the phenylalanine, the CDR3 is 14 residues long. Only the CDR3 DNA is retained, 42 bases long and in frame from the first base. The germline V gene supplies CDR1 SGHRS and CDR2 YFSETQ. The germline ends are 13 bases apart after V is trimmed by 2 bases and J by 4 bases. Sequencing was carried out using blood, either unsorted or a sorted T cell fraction (not recorded which). The chain links TRBV5-1 with TRBJ2-7; TRBD2 could be the D gene, as 6 bases match. This clonotype was sampled from a male donor with ankylosing spondylitis or in good health (not recorded which). CDR3 reads: CASSFDRRGYEQYF. The nucleotide sequence reads as follows: TGCGCCAGCAGCTTTGATAGGAGGGGATACGAGCAGTACTTC.